These T cell receptor beta chains were read from a single sample in a study of CD8 T cells in ankylosing spondylitis. TCRdb reanalysed the 5' RACE reads using MiXCR and keeps one entry per CDR3 protein. The sample consists of 150,000 to 250,000 distinct CDR3 sequences, over 10% of them appearing once. The sample comprised blood, either unsorted or a sorted T cell fraction (not recorded which). These receptors were taken from a male donor with ankylosing spondylitis or in good health (not recorded which). Each CDR3 is given with its conserved first and last residue. Each record gives: J gene, V gene, D gene, clone size, CDR3 DNA, CDR3 protein. D genes are given only for firm matches. Where a row states a size, it is once, few, many or the class of an expanded clone; other rows omit it.

TRBJ2-7	TRBV20-1	TRBD2	many	TGCAGTGCTACCTTAGCCGGGACTAGCGGGGCCCCCTACGAGCAGTACTTC	CSATLAGTSGAPYEQYF
TRBJ2-7	TRBV7-8	-	-	TGTGCCAGCAGCCCCTTGAGGGGTGGCTACGAGCAGTACTTC	CASSPLRGGYEQYF
TRBJ2-7	TRBV10-2	TRBD1	-	TGCGCCAGCAGTTTAACGACAGGGAATTCCGACTACGAGCAGTACTTC	CASSLTTGNSDYEQYF
TRBJ2-7	TRBV5-6	-	few	TGTGCCAGCAGCCTGACAGCAGGCTACGAGCAGTACTTC	CASSLTAGYEQYF
TRBJ1-4	TRBV11-3	-	few	TGTGCCAGCAGCTTAACAGGGCGCCTGTTTTTT	CASSLTGRLFF
TRBJ2-7	TRBV5-1	-	few	TGCGCCAGCAGCGAGGGAGGGGGCTACGAGCAGTACTTC	CASSEGGGYEQYF
TRBJ2-1	TRBV20-1	TRBD2	many	TGCAGTGCTAGAGATGGACTAGCGGGAGGAATTGAGCAGTTCTTC	CSARDGLAGGIEQFF
TRBJ1-1	TRBV4-1	-	-	TGCGCCAGCAGCCATCCCGGGGGGTATGGGGGTACTGAAGCTTTCTTT	CASSHPGGYGGTEAFF
TRBJ2-7	TRBV3-1	-	-	TGTGCCAGCAGCCAAGATCGCAGCGTCTACTACGAGCAGTACTTC	CASSQDRSVYYEQYF
TRBJ2-5	TRBV27	TRBD1	-	TGTGCCAGCAGAGGGGACAGGGTCTCCCAGTACTTC	CASRGDRVSQYF
TRBJ1-4	TRBV7-9	-	-	TGTGCCAGCAGCCATCCTAACTTGGACCGAGATGAAAAACTGTTTTTT	CASSHPNLDRDEKLFF
TRBJ2-3	TRBV12-5	-	few	TGTGCTAGTGGTTTGGGTTCACAGAGCACAGATACGCAGTATTTT	CASGLGSQSTDTQYF
TRBJ1-4	TRBV29-1	TRBD1	few	TGCAGCGTAGCGGGACAGGGGTACGAAAAACTGTTTTTT	CSVAGQGYEKLFF
TRBJ2-3	TRBV7-9	-	many	TGTGCCAGCCAACGGAGCACAGATACGCAGTATTTT	CASQRSTDTQYF
TRBJ2-3	TRBV9	TRBD2	-	TGTGCCAGCAGCTCCCGGACTAGCGGGACGCCAGATACGCAGTATTTT	CASSSRTSGTPDTQYF
TRBJ2-7	TRBV4-1	TRBD1	few	TGCGCCAGCAGCCAAGGGAGGGGACAGGGGTTATACGAGCAGTACTTC	CASSQGRGQGLYEQYF
TRBJ1-1	TRBV6-5	-	-	TGTGCCAGCAGTTACTCGAAAGGGGCTCATATGAACACTGAAGCTTTCTTT	CASSYSKGAHMNTEAFF
TRBJ1-1	TRBV4-1	-	few	TGCGCCAGCAGCCAAGATAGTCGACCCCCTGAAGCTTTCTTT	CASSQDSRPPEAFF
TRBJ2-1	TRBV7-9	TRBD2	few	TGTGCCAGCAAGTCGGGGACTAGCGGGGGAGGAAATGAGCAGTTCTTC	CASKSGTSGGGNEQFF
TRBJ1-1	TRBV3-1	TRBD1	-	TGTGCCAGCAGTGCCGACGGGACAGTTACCATAGGGAACACTGAAGCTTTCTTT	CASSADGTVTIGNTEAFF
TRBJ2-6	TRBV10-3	-	-	TGTGCCATCAGTGTCCGCTTTCACAGTAACTCTGGGGCCAACGTCCTGACTTTC	CAISVRFHSNSGANVLTF
TRBJ1-5	TRBV6-4	TRBD1	many	TGTGCCAGCAGTACAAACAAGGGACAGTTCAATCAGCCCCAGCATTTT	CASSTNKGQFNQPQHF
TRBJ2-1	TRBV27	TRBD1	few	TGTGCCAGCAGGACAGGGGGTAGCTCCTACAATGAGCAGTTCTTC	CASRTGGSSYNEQFF
TRBJ2-2	TRBV12-3/TRBV12-4	-	-	TGTGCCAGCAGTTCGCCGGGCGGGGAGCTGTTTTTT	CASSSPGGELFF
TRBJ2-7	TRBV5-6	TRBD1	-	TGTGCCAGCAGCGTCGGACAGGGTTCGACCTACGAGCAGTACTTC	CASSVGQGSTYEQYF
TRBJ2-7	TRBV4-2	-	-	TGTGCCAGCAGCCAAGATTTTTACGAGCAGTACTTC	CASSQDFYEQYF
TRBJ1-5	TRBV6-5	-	-	TGTGCCAGCAGTTACTCTTTCGGGGTCAATCAGCCCCAGCATTTT	CASSYSFGVNQPQHF
TRBJ2-4	TRBV12-3/TRBV12-4	-	-	TGTGCCAGCAGTCCCCCGGACGGGAAAAACATTCAGTACTTC	CASSPPDGKNIQYF